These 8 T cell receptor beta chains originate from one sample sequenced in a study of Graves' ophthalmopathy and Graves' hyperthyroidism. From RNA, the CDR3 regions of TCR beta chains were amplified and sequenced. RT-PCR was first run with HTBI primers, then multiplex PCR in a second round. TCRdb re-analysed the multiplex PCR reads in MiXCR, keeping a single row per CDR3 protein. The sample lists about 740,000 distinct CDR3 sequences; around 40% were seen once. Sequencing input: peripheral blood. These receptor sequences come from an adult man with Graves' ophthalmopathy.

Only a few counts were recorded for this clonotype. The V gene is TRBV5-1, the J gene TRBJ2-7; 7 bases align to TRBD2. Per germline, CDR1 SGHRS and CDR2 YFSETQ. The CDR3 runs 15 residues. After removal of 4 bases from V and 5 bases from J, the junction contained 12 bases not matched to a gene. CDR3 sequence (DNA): TGCGCCAGCAGCCCGAAGGCGGGAGTGAGTAACGAGCAGTACTTC. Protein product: CASSPKAGVSNEQYF.

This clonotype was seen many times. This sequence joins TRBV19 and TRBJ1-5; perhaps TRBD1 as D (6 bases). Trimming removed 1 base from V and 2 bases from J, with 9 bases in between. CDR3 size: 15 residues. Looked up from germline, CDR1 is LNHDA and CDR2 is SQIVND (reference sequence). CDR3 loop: CASSIARGGNQPQHF. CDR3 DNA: TGTGCCAGTAGTATAGCCAGGGGCGGCAATCAGCCCCAGCATTTT.

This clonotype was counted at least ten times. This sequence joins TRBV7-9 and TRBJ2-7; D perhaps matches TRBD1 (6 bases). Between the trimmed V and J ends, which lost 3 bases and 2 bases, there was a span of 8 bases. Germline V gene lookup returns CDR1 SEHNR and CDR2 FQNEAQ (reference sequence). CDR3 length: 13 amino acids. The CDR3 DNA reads TGTGCCAGCAGCTTCAGGGGACCCTACGAGCAGTACTTC. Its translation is CASSFRGPYEQYF. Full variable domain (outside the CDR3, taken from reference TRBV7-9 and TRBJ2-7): DTGVSQNPRHKITKRGQNVTFRCDPISEHNRLYWYRQTLGQGPEFLTYFQNEAQLEKSRLLSDRFSAERPKGSFSTLEIQRTEQGDSAMYLCASSFRGPYEQYFGPGTRLTVT.

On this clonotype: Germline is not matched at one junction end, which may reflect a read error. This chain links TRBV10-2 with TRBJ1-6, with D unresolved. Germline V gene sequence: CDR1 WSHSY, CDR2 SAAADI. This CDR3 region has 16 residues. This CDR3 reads CASRLADQRGNSPLHF. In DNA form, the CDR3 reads TGTGCCAGCAGACTGGCCGACCAAAGAGGGAATTCACCCCTCCACTTT.

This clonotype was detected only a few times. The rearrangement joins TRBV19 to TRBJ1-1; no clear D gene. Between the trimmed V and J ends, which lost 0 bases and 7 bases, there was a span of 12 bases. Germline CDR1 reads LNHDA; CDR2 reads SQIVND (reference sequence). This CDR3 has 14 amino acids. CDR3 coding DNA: TGTGCCAGTAGTATAGATCTGAGAGGGAATGAAGCTTTCTTT. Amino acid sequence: CASSIDLRGNEAFF.

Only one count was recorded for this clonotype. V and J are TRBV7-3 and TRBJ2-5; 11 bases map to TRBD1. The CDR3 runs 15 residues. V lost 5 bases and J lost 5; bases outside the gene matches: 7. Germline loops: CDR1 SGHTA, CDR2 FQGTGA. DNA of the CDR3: TGTGCCAGCAGCCGGGACAGGGGGAGATGGGAGACCCAGTACTTC. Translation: CASSRDRGRWETQYF. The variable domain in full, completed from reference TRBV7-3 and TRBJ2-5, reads GAGVSQTPSNKVTEKGKYVELRCDPISGHTALYWYRQSLGQGPEFLIYFQGTGAADDSGLPNDRFFAVRPEGSVSTLKIQRTERGDSAVYLCASSRDRGRWETQYFGPGTRLLVL.

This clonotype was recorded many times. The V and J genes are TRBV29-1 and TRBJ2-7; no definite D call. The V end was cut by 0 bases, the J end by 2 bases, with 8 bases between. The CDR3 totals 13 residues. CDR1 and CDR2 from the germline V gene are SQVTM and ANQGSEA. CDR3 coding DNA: TGCAGCGTTGAAGAGGGCAGCCCCTACGAGCAGTACTTC. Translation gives CSVEEGSPYEQYF.

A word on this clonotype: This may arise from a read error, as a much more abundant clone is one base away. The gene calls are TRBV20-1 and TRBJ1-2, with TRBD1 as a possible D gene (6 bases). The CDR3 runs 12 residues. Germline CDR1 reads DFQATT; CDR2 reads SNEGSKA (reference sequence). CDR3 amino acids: CSAERTDYSYTF. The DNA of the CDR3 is TGCAGTGCTGAGCGGACAGACTATAGCTACACCTTC.